This entry features one T cell receptor (beta chain) sequence. What it binds is unknown. Pooled samples include second doses given at about 4 or 12 weeks. The CDR3 length is 11 residues. Deletions cut 3 bases from V and 8 bases from J, with 7 bases between. Germline loops: CDR1 MDHEN, CDR2 SYDVKM. These data are taken from a study of T cell responses to AZD1222 COVID-19 vaccine. Study-level points and caveats: Rises in breadth and depth of Spike-specific TCRs came after two AZD1222 doses.

The data were produced by immunoSEQ multiplex PCR, yet TCRdb's version contains in-frame clones alone and is incomplete. Found here are more than 90,000 clones, about 90% of them singletons; the top ten hold more than 15%. Source: peripheral blood, taken 28 days after the second AZD1222 dose. This sequence was found in an adult who received the AZD1222 COVID-19 vaccine. The rearrangement uses TRBV28 and TRBJ1-2; D unresolved. The chain's CDR3 is CASSFELGYTF. The CDR3 coding sequence is TGTGCCAGCAGTTTTGAGCTCGGCTACACCTTC.